This T cell receptor beta chain was captured in a study of T cells in pancreatic ductal adenocarcinoma. Study findings and constraints: Mean clonality was about 0.11 in tumors and 0.07 to 0.075 in blood, not significantly different.

V shed 2 bases, J shed 6 bases, and the junction held 3 bases outside the gene matches. In germline, CDR1 is MGHDK, CDR2 SYGVNS. This CDR3 is 14 amino acids long. This clone has a handful of counts. As yet, its antigen is unknown. Sequencing was performed with immunoSEQ multiplex PCR; in TCRdb, only in-frame clones are kept and a portion is missing. The sample has approximately 97,000 clones; 90% to 95% are singletons. The selected patients with pancreatic ductal adenocarcinoma had surgery but no neoadjuvant therapy. The sample was PBMCs. The TCR originated in a human donor with pancreatic ductal adenocarcinoma. V usage is TRBV25-1 and J usage is TRBJ2-4, with 8 bases that match TRBD1. CDR3 in amino acids: CASSEQGARNIQYF. CDR3 DNA sequence: TGTGCCAGCAGTGAACAGGGGGCGAGAAACATTCAGTACTTC.